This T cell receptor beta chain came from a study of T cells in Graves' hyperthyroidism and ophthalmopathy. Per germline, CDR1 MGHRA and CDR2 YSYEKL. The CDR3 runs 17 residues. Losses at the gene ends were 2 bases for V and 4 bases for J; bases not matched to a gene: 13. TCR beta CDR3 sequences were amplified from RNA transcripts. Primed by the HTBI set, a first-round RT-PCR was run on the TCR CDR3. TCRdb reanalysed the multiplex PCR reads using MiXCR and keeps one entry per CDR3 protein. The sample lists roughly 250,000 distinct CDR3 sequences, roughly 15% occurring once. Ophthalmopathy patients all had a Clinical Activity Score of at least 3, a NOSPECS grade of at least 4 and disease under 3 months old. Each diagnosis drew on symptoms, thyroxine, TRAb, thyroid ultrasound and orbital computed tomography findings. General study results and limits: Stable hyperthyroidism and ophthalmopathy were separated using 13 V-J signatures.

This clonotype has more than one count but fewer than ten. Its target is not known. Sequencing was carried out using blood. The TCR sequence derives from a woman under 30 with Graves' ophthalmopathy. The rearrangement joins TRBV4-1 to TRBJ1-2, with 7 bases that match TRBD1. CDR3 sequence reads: CASSQLGEGARGYGYTF. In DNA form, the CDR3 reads TGCGCCAGCAGCCAACTCGGGGAGGGGGCCCGGGGCTATGGCTACACCTTC.